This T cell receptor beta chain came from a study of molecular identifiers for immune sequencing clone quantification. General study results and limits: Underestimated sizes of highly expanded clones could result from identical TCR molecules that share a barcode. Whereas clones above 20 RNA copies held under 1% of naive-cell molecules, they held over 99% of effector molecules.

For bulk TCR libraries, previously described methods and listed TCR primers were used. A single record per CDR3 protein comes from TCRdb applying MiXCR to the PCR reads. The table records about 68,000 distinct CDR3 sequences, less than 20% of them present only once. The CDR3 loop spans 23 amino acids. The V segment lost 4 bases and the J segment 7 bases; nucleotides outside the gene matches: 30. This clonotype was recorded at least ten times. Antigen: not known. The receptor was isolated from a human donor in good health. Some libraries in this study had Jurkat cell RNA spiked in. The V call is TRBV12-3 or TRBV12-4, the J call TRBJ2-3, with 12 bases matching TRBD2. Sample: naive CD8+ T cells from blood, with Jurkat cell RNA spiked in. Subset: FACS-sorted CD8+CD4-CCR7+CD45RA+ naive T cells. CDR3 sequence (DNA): TGTGCCAGCAGTTGGCCCCCCCCCTCGACTAGCGGGAGTACCCCCTATGATCAGAATACGCAGTATTTT. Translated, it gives CASSWPPPSTSGSTPYDQNTQYF.